The 22 T cell receptor beta chains given below trace back to one sample, sequenced in a study of shared clonotypes between healthy human individuals. TCRdb's copy holds only in-frame clones and misses some; the assay was immunoSEQ multiplex PCR. The data show hundreds of thousands of clones, 90% to 96% seen once. The source material was naive CD4+ T cells sorted from blood. Subset specified: CD45RA+ positively selected. The receptor set was obtained from a woman in her thirties in good health.

The chain recombines TRBV2 with TRBJ2-1, with TRBD2 identical over 7 bases. This CDR3 region has 15 residues. Germline V lookup: CDR1 SNHLY, CDR2 FYNNEI. V lost 2 bases, J lost 2 bases, and 3 bases stayed unmatched. In nucleotides, the CDR3 is TGTGCCAGCAGTGAACTAGCGGTCGCCTACAATGAGCAGTTCTTC. Translation gives CASSELAVAYNEQFF.

This clone was seen once. CDR3 loop: CASSSPQGPRGSEQYF. For the CDR3, the DNA is TGCGCCAGCAGCTCTCCCCAGGGGCCACGGGGATCCGAGCAGTACTTC. The chain joins TRBV5-1 to TRBJ2-7; tentative D call: TRBD1 (6 bases). The germline gives CDR1 SGHRS, CDR2 YFSETQ. The CDR3 contains 16 residues. V lost 3 bases to trimming and J lost 6 bases, with 22 bases between them.

The chain uses TRBV28 and TRBJ1-2; no firm D call. Trimming took 2 bases from V and 1 from J, leaving 5 bases between them. Germline CDR1 MDHEN, CDR2 SYDVKM. CDR3 size: 13 residues. CDR3 sequence: CASSLKVNYGYTF. DNA of the CDR3: TGTGCCAGCAGTTTAAAAGTTAACTATGGCTACACCTTC.

The chain uses TRBV7-9 and TRBJ2-5; TRBD2 agrees at 7 bases. The junction had 13 bases not matched to a gene; V was cut back by 5 bases and J by 4 bases. The CDR3 is 16 amino acids. The germline V gene has CDR1 SEHNR and CDR2 FQNEAQ (reference sequence). CDR3 residues: CASSPRGGVRVETQYF. The CDR3 coding sequence is TGTGCCAGCAGCCCGCGGGGAGGGGTTCGAGTAGAGACCCAGTACTTC.

V and J are TRBV2 and TRBJ2-1; 9 positions match TRBD2. Germline CDR1 and CDR2: SNHLY and FYNNEI. V dropped 4 bases and J dropped 3; count of bases not matched to a gene: 4. The CDR3 loop spans 15 amino acids. The DNA for the CDR3 is TGTGCCAGCAGTGCTCTAGCGGGGAGCTACAATGAGCAGTTCTTC. The encoded protein is CASSALAGSYNEQFF.

The chain combines TRBV9 with TRBJ2-5; D gene ambiguous. Germline CDR1 SGDLS, CDR2 YYNGEE. The CDR3 has 15 amino acids. V was trimmed by 0 bases and J by 1 base, leaving 10 bases between them. The CDR3 bases are TGTGCCAGCAGCGTAGCTGTCAGGACCCAAGAGACCCAGTACTTC. This sequence encodes CASSVAVRTQETQYF.

The chain links TRBV27 to TRBJ1-6; D possibly corresponds to TRBD1 (5 bases). This CDR3 has 14 residues. CDR1 MNHEY and CDR2 SMNVEV come from the germline V gene (reference sequence). The V and J ends lost 3 bases and 11 bases respectively, with 14 bases between them. CDR3: CASSFRLGGAPLHF. The CDR3 region has the DNA TGTGCCAGCAGTTTCCGTCTGGGGGGAGCACCCCTCCACTTT.

The chain joins TRBV28 to TRBJ2-1; D gene unclear. V lost 3 bases and J lost 10, with 19 bases in between. This CDR3 is 15 amino acids long. Germline loops: CDR1 MDHEN, CDR2 SYDVKM. The CDR3 DNA reads as TGTGCCAGCAGTTTTTTCGGTACAGCGCTGTACGAGCAGTTCTTC. Translating gives CASSFFGTALYEQFF.

CDR3 protein: CASSIMVLEPQHF. The CDR3 bases are TGTGCCAGTAGTATAATGGTGCTGGAGCCCCAGCATTTT. V is TRBV19 and J is TRBJ1-5; D is unclear. This CDR3 contains 13 residues. V shed 2 bases and J shed 8 bases, with 10 bases lying between them. Germline CDR1 is LNHDA and CDR2 is SQIVND (reference sequence).

The CDR3 spells CATLLAGVMKTQYF. The CDR3 DNA sequence: TGCGCCACCTTACTAGCGGGTGTAATGAAGACCCAGTACTTC. J is TRBJ2-5 and V is TRBV10-1; 9 positions agree with TRBD2. The germline V gene has CDR1 WNHNN and CDR2 SYGVQD (reference sequence). The junction had 12 bases not matched to a gene; V was cut back by 10 bases and J by 6 bases. There are 14 residues in the CDR3.

V and J are TRBV28 and TRBJ2-5, with D unresolved. The V gene lost 2 bases and the J gene lost 5 bases, with 15 bases spanning the gap. Looked up from germline, CDR1 is MDHEN and CDR2 is SYDVKM. This CDR3 has 15 amino acids. The CDR3 DNA sequence: TGTGCCAGCAGTTTAGGTTTGTTAGGGTCGGAGACCCAGTACTTC. This sequence encodes CASSLGLLGSETQYF.

The J gene is TRBJ1-5, the V gene TRBV19; 8 bases are shared with TRBD1. This CDR3 has 15 amino acids. Germline-derived CDR1 and CDR2 are LNHDA and SQIVND (reference sequence). With V trimmed by 4 bases and J by 7 bases, 9 bases remained unmatched. The CDR3 here is CASSRDRSVRQPQHF. The CDR3 bases are TGTGCCAGTAGTAGGGACAGGTCCGTGCGCCAGCCCCAGCATTTT.

The chain has TRBV28 and TRBJ2-7; no clear D gene. There are 12 residues in the CDR3. Trimming shortened V by 5 bases and J by 5 bases, and 10 bases separated the two germline ends. Germline assignment: CDR1 MDHEN and CDR2 SYDVKM. CDR3 amino acids: CASSPRANEQYF. Written as DNA, the CDR3 is TGTGCCAGCAGTCCGAGAGCGAACGAGCAGTACTTC.

In its sample, this clone was seen once. V gene TRBV14 combines with J gene TRBJ1-1; TRBD1 is a possible D gene (5 bases). The CDR3 is 15 amino acids. With 3 bases removed from V and 1 base from J, the gap between germline ends came to 12 bases. CDR1 is SGHDN, CDR2 FVKESK, per germline. CDR3 in DNA: TGTGCCAGCAGCCAGTCCCCGGGGGGGAACACTGAAGCTTTCTTT. Translating gives CASSQSPGGNTEAFF. Combining the CDR3 with reference TRBV14 and TRBJ1-1 gives the whole variable domain EAGVTQFPSHSVIEKGQTVTLRCDPISGHDNLYWYRRVMGKEIKFLLHFVKESKQDESGMPNNRFLAERTGGTYSTLKVQPAELEDSGVYFCASSQSPGGNTEAFFGQGTRLTVV.

The chain combines TRBV19 with TRBJ2-7, with TRBD2 matching 13 bases. In germline, CDR1 is LNHDA, CDR2 SQIVND (reference sequence). The CDR3 runs to 16 residues. Trimming cost V 3 bases and J 2 bases; bases outside gene matches: 4. CDR3 sequence: CASSMGTSGTPYEQYF. In DNA, the CDR3 is TGTGCCAGTAGTATGGGGACTAGCGGGACTCCCTACGAGCAGTACTTC. Using reference TRBV19 and TRBJ2-7 for the parts outside the CDR3, the full variable domain is DGGITQSPKYLFRKEGQNVTLSCEQNLNHDAMYWYRQDPGQGLRLIYYSQIVNDFQKGDIAEGYSVSREKKESFPLTVTSAQKNPTAFYLCASSMGTSGTPYEQYFGPGTRLTVT.

The V call is TRBV28, the J call TRBJ1-5, with 7 bases that match TRBD1. After removal of 5 bases from V and 0 bases from J, the junction contained 10 bases not matched to a gene. CDR3 length equals 17 residues. CDR1 MDHEN and CDR2 SYDVKM come from the germline V gene. The CDR3 DNA follows: TGTGCCAGCAGTAACCCGGGACAGAGTTATAGCAATCAGCCCCAGCATTTT. This translates into CASSNPGQSYSNQPQHF.

This chain connects TRBV6-6 to TRBJ1-3; D gene unclear. V was shortened by 6 bases and J by 0 bases, with 9 bases between the two germline ends. The CDR3 loop spans 14 amino acids. CDR1 is MNHNY, CDR2 SVGAGI, per germline (reference sequence). The CDR3 DNA follows: TGTGCCAGCAGGTACACCTACTCTGGAAACACCATATATTTT. This encodes CASRYTYSGNTIYF.

The V gene is TRBV20-1, the J gene TRBJ2-7; D remains ambiguous. Trimming removed 3 bases from V and 9 bases from J, with 12 bases in between. Per germline, CDR1 DFQATT and CDR2 SNEGSKA (reference sequence). The CDR3 length is 11 residues. The CDR3 reads CSASDVRGQYF. CDR3 bases: TGCAGTGCTAGTGATGTTCGCGGGCAGTACTTC.

The genes are TRBV7-3 and TRBJ2-7; D may be TRBD1 or TRBD2 (5 bases each). This CDR3 comprises 13 residues. Germline V gene sequence: CDR1 SGHTA, CDR2 FQGTGA. Trimming pared 6 bases from V and 6 bases from J, leaving 15 bases between. CDR3 sequence: CASSLRVGREQYF. Here the CDR3 DNA reads TGTGCCAGCAGTCTGCGGGTGGGGCGCGAGCAGTACTTC.

The chain recombines TRBV5-1 with TRBJ1-1; 7 bases align to TRBD1. V lost 4 bases and J lost 4; bases outside the gene matches: 10. Germline V gene sequence: CDR1 SGHRS, CDR2 YFSETQ. This CDR3 has 15 amino acids. The CDR3 region has the DNA TGCGCCAGCAGCCCCGACAGGGCTTGGGGCACTGAAGCTTTCTTT. It translates to CASSPDRAWGTEAFF.

V is TRBV5-1 and J is TRBJ2-1; 10 nucleotides agree with TRBD1. V lost 3 bases to trimming and J lost 6 bases; unmatched junction nucleotides: 6. The CDR3 length is 15 residues. Germline-derived CDR1 and CDR2 are SGHRS and YFSETQ. CDR3 coding DNA: TGCGCCAGCAGCTGGGGACAGGGGTTAGGCAATGAGCAGTTCTTC. It codes for CASSWGQGLGNEQFF.

V and J are TRBV25-1 and TRBJ2-1; 8 positions match TRBD1. Germline loops: CDR1 MGHDK, CDR2 SYGVNS. CDR3 length equals 15 residues. V gave up 6 bases and J gave up 10 bases; unmatched junction bases: 14. CDR3 coding DNA: TGTGCCAGCAGAGGGACAGGATCATCCCTACTGGAGCAGTTCTTC. Amino acids: CASRGTGSSLLEQFF.